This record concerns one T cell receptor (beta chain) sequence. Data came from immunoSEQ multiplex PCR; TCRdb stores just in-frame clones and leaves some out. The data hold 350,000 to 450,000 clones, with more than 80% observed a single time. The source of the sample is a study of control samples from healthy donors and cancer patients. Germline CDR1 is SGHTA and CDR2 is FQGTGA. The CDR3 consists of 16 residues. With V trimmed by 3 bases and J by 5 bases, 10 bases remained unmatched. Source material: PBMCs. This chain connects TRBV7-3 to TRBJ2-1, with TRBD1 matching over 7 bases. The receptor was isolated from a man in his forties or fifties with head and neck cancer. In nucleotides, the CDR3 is TGTGCCAGCAGCTTCTCCCGGGACAGTGGAAACAATGAGCAGTTCTTC. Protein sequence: CASSFSRDSGNNEQFF.